The clone carrying this TCR beta chain appeared many times. Its target is not known. Germline values: CDR1 SGHRS, CDR2 YFSETQ. This CDR3 comprises 17 residues. V lost 0 bases, J lost 14 bases, and 24 bases lay in between. This specimen comes from a study of neurological immune-mediated disorders. Study conclusions and caveats: The greatest TCR clonal expansion occurred in HTLV-1-associated myelopathy and the least in multiple sclerosis, which fell below healthy controls.

With 10-nucleotide random UMIs, 5'RACE was used to make the cDNA. TCRdb reprocessed the 5' RACE reads with MiXCR, giving one entry per CDR3 protein. The sample lists 15,000 to 20,000 distinct CDR3 sequences, 6.5% to 9% occurring once. Sorted libraries were made with some 1 million CD4+ or CD8+ T cells. Sequenced material: CD8+ T cells from blood. This TCR came from a woman aged 25 to 45 with HTLV-1-associated myelopathy (HAM/TSP). The chain joins TRBV5-1 to TRBJ1-6; the D is unclear. Written as DNA, the CDR3 is TGCGCCAGCAGCTTGGCCTCCGCCAGCGCTCTGGGTGGAACCCTCCACTTT. Translation gives CASSLASASALGGTLHF.